These 32 T cell receptor beta chains share one sample of origin, sequenced in a study of T cell changes during pregnancy in multiple sclerosis. Sequencing was performed with immunoSEQ multiplex PCR; in TCRdb, only in-frame clones are kept and a portion is missing. This repertoire shows nearly 60,000 clones, about 89% found once; its top ten account for about 0.49%. Source: CD4+ T cells from peripheral blood mononuclear cells, taken after pregnancy. These receptors were taken from a female donor in good health, enrolled as a control in a pregnancy study.

The CDR3 spells CASATGGETEAFF. In nucleotides, the CDR3 is TGTGCCAGCGCAACAGGGGGAGAGACTGAAGCTTTCTTT. The chain recombines TRBV18 with TRBJ1-1, with 8 nucleotides matching TRBD1. CDR3 length: 13 residues. J gave up 5 bases and V 8 bases, and 7 bases lay outside the gene matches. In germline, CDR1 is KGHSH, CDR2 LQKENI.

The V gene is TRBV21-1, the J gene TRBJ2-7; the tabulated D call, TRBD1, remains unverified against the DNA. TRBV21-1 is assigned pseudogene status. The CDR3 is 15 residues long. The CDR3 nucleotides are TGTGCCAGCAGCAAAGGGAGACAGGGGACCTACGAGCAGTACTTC. This encodes CASSKGRQGTYEQYF.

The chain couples TRBV11-3 to TRBJ2-7; possible D gene TRBD1, 6 bases. Germline CDR1 reads SGHNT; CDR2 reads YENEEA. The ends were cut back, 3 bases at V and 0 bases at J, with 9 bases in the middle. This CDR3 is 14 amino acids long. CDR3 DNA sequence: TGTGCCAGCAGCTTCGGGGACATCTCCTACGAGCAGTACTTC. Protein: CASSFGDISYEQYF.

This clone was counted once. The rearrangement links TRBV6-5 to TRBJ2-3; TRBD1 matches at 8 bases. Germline CDR1 and CDR2: MNHEY and SVGAGI. With V trimmed by 7 bases and J by 2 bases, 5 bases remained unmatched. This CDR3 is built from 14 residues. This CDR3 reads CASNRDRNTDTQYF. In DNA, the CDR3 is TGTGCCAGCAACAGGGACAGGAACACAGATACGCAGTATTTT.

This chain joins TRBV12-5 and TRBJ1-5, with TRBD1 as a possible D gene (6 bases). From germline, CDR1 is LGHNT and CDR2 FRNRAP. V gave up 8 bases and J gave up 2 bases, with 13 bases separating them. The CDR3 sequence is 14 residues long. CDR3 DNA sequence: TGTGCTAGTTCGGCAGAGGGGGGCAATCAGCCCCAGCATTTT. This codes for CASSAEGGNQPQHF.

The V call is TRBV25-1, the J call TRBJ1-3; TRBD1 might be the D (6 bases). V was trimmed by 10 bases and J by 3 bases, leaving 25 bases between them. The CDR3 is 17 amino acids. Germline-derived CDR1 and CDR2 are MGHDK and SYGVNS. The CDR3 sequence: CATSNSLGATGGNTIYF. Here the CDR3 DNA reads TGTGCCACCTCAAATTCTCTCGGGGCGACAGGTGGAAACACCATATATTTT.

The chain joins TRBV29-1 to TRBJ1-2; TRBD1 matches at 8 bases. CDR3 size: 13 residues. Germline CDR1 is SQVTM and CDR2 is ANQGSEA. Germline trimming cut 6 bases from V and 6 bases from J; bases unmatched to any gene: 9. The CDR3 nucleotides are TGCAGCGTCGGACAGGGCGTCGGGAATGGCTACACCTTC. Its translation: CSVGQGVGNGYTF.

The rearrangement uses TRBV7-2 and TRBJ1-2; D unclear. Germline values: CDR1 SGHTA, CDR2 FQGNSA. CDR3 length: 14 residues. Trimming took 2 bases from V and 0 from J, leaving 7 bases between them. In DNA form, the CDR3 reads TGTGCCAGCAGCTTATTAGTGTCTAACTATGGCTACACCTTC. Its protein product is CASSLLVSNYGYTF. Full variable domain (missing parts from reference TRBV7-2 and TRBJ1-2): GAGVSQSPSNKVTEKGKDVELRCDPISGHTALYWYRQSLGQGLEFLIYFQGNSAPDKSGLPSDRFSAERTGGSVSTLTIQRTQQEDSAVYLCASSLLVSNYGYTFGSGTRLTVV.

The V call is TRBV19, the J call TRBJ2-2; the D is unclear. Germline lookup yields CDR1 LNHDA and CDR2 SQIVND (reference sequence). The V gene lost 3 bases and the J gene lost 1 base, with 6 bases spanning the gap. This CDR3 contains 14 residues. In DNA, the CDR3 is TGTGCCAGTAGTATTCAGCGGAACACCGGGGAGCTGTTTTTT. Translation gives CASSIQRNTGELFF.

The chain has TRBV6-6 and TRBJ2-3; TRBD2 matches 8 bases. CDR3 length: 15 amino acids. Looked up from germline, CDR1 is MNHNY and CDR2 is SVGAGI (reference sequence). J lost 2 bases, V lost 6 bases, and 7 bases had no gene match. The CDR3 region is CASSPSLAVTDTQYF. In DNA form, the CDR3 reads TGTGCCAGCAGCCCGTCACTAGCGGTCACAGATACGCAGTATTTT.

The chain is built from TRBV18 and TRBJ2-7, with a weak D call TRBD2 (5 bases). Trimming cost V 5 bases and J 3 bases, with 17 bases left between them. The germline V gene encodes CDR1 KGHSH and CDR2 LQKENI. The CDR3 consists of 15 residues. The CDR3 region is CASSETLAEGYEQYF. The CDR3 nucleotides read TGTGCCAGCTCAGAGACCCTAGCAGAAGGCTACGAGCAGTACTTC.

The chain recombines TRBV5-4 with TRBJ2-3; 7 nucleotides line up with TRBD1. With 3 bases clipped from V and 0 bases from J, the junction kept 7 bases outside the gene matches. This CDR3 spans 16 amino acids. Germline V gene data show CDR1 as SGHNT and CDR2 as YYREEE (reference sequence). CDR3 sequence (DNA): TGTGCCAGCAGCTGGGGCCGGGACAGTAGCACAGATACGCAGTATTTT. It codes for CASSWGRDSSTDTQYF.

The chain uses TRBV7-2 and TRBJ1-4; possibly TRBD1 for D (5 bases). In germline, CDR1 is SGHTA, CDR2 FQGNSA. V was clipped by 5 bases and J by 5 bases, with 15 bases between them. The CDR3 consists of 15 residues. In nucleotides, the CDR3 is TGTGCCAGCAGCACGTCAGGGCTCGGGAATGAAAAACTGTTTTTT. Protein: CASSTSGLGNEKLFF.

The genes are TRBV6-5 and TRBJ2-7, with unresolved D. Per germline, CDR1 MNHEY and CDR2 SVGAGI. The CDR3 contains 11 residues. V dropped 2 bases and J dropped 6 bases, with 5 bases sitting between them. CDR3 protein: CASSYGSEQYF. The DNA of the CDR3 is TGTGCCAGCAGTTACGGTAGCGAGCAGTACTTC.

The count of this clone is one. The chain links TRBV18 to TRBJ2-5; no definite D call. Germline assignment: CDR1 KGHSH and CDR2 LQKENI. The CDR3 runs to 11 residues. Trimming stripped 3 bases from V and 8 bases from J, with 7 bases between. CDR3 residues: CASSPQDTQYF. The CDR3 bases are TGTGCCAGCTCACCCCAGGATACCCAGTACTTC.

The chain couples TRBV11-2 to TRBJ2-1; D is possibly TRBD2 (6 bases). The germline V gene has CDR1 SGHAT and CDR2 FQNNGV. The CDR3 spans 14 residues. Trimming pared 1 base from V and 9 bases from J, leaving 13 bases between. CDR3 sequence reads: CASSLAFSAGEQFF. CDR3 sequence (DNA): TGTGCCAGCAGCTTAGCTTTCTCAGCGGGTGAGCAGTTCTTC.

This clone appeared a few times. This rearrangement joins TRBV19 to TRBJ2-2; no reliable D call. This CDR3 contains 13 residues. Per germline, CDR1 LNHDA and CDR2 SQIVND (reference sequence). V dropped 4 bases and J dropped 7 bases, with 10 bases sitting between them. CDR3 DNA: TGTGCCAGTAGTACTCAGCAGGACGGGGAGCTGTTTTTT. This gives the protein CASSTQQDGELFF.

The J gene is TRBJ2-7, the V gene TRBV5-4; 10 bases fit TRBD2. CDR1 is SGHNT, CDR2 YYREEE, per germline (reference sequence). The CDR3 has 15 residues. V was clipped by 3 bases and J by 4 bases; unmatched bases: 7. In nucleotides, the CDR3 is TGTGCCAGCAGCTCCGGGACTAGCGAGGAATACGAGCAGTACTTC. Amino acid sequence: CASSSGTSEEYEQYF.

CDR3 in amino acids: CASSLRRAGGIRETQYF. The CDR3 nucleotides are TGTGCCAGCAGTTTACGTCGGGCGGGGGGTATTAGGGAGACCCAGTACTTC. The gene calls are TRBV27 and TRBJ2-5; TRBD2 matches 8 bases. Germline CDR1 and CDR2: MNHEY and SMNVEV (reference sequence). The CDR3 length is 17 residues. V was pared by 2 bases and J by 5 bases, with 13 bases of the junction left unmatched.

The rearrangement links TRBV7-8 to TRBJ1-3; D uncertain. The germline V gene encodes CDR1 SGHVS and CDR2 FQNEAQ. V was shortened by 5 bases and J by 1 base, with 6 bases between the two germline ends. This CDR3 has 13 residues. CDR3 coding DNA: TGTGCCAGCAGCCCGACTTCTGGAAACACCATATATTTT. Its protein is CASSPTSGNTIYF.

CDR3: CASSLRGGTGELFF. The CDR3 DNA is TGTGCCAGCAGCTTGCGGGGGGGCACCGGGGAGCTGTTTTTT. V gene TRBV5-4 combines with J gene TRBJ2-2; 8 bases match TRBD2. V was pared by 1 base and J by 4 bases, with 0 bases of the junction left unmatched. The germline V gene has CDR1 SGHNT and CDR2 YYREEE (reference sequence). The CDR3 loop spans 14 amino acids.

This chain connects TRBV19 to TRBJ2-6; D gene ambiguous. The ends were cut back, 1 base at V and 2 bases at J, with 6 bases in the middle. The length of the CDR3 is 15 residues. The germline V gene encodes CDR1 LNHDA and CDR2 SQIVND (reference sequence). In DNA form, the CDR3 reads TGTGCCAGTAGTATAGGTCAGGCTGGGGCCAACGTCCTGACTTTC. Protein: CASSIGQAGANVLTF.

This clone was found a few times. This chain connects TRBV7-9 to TRBJ1-1; D is ambiguous. Germline V gene sequence: CDR1 SEHNR, CDR2 FQNEAQ (reference sequence). Trimming took off 11 bases at V and 0 bases at J, with 16 bases between the two ends. The CDR3 is 14 amino acids. In DNA, the CDR3 is TGTGCCGGCCCGCAGACGGGTCTGAACACTGAAGCTTTCTTT. Its protein product is CAGPQTGLNTEAFF.

The J gene is TRBJ1-5, the V gene TRBV5-8; 8 bases are a match to TRBD1. Germline lookup yields CDR1 SGHTS and CDR2 YDEGEE. V shed 4 bases and J 6 bases; nucleotides not matched to a gene: 9. This CDR3 contains 15 residues. The CDR3 loop reads CASSQDRVGFQPQHF. The CDR3 region has the DNA TGTGCCAGCAGCCAGGACAGGGTGGGTTTTCAGCCCCAGCATTTT.

The chain uses TRBV7-3 and TRBJ2-7; maybe TRBD2 (6 bases). Trimming removed 5 bases from V and 5 bases from J, with 16 bases in between. The CDR3 totals 14 residues. CDR1 and CDR2 from the germline V gene are SGHTA and FQGTGA. The CDR3 sequence is CASSGGLPGHEQYF. The CDR3 coding sequence is TGTGCCAGCAGCGGGGGACTCCCGGGCCACGAGCAGTACTTC.

This chain joins TRBV7-9 and TRBJ1-4; 7 nucleotides match TRBD1. The J segment lost 8 bases and the V segment lost 4 bases, leaving 7 bases of the junction unmatched. CDR3 length: 14 amino acids. Germline CDR1 SEHNR, CDR2 FQNEAQ (reference sequence). DNA of the CDR3: TGTGCCAGCAGCTCCACGACAGGGAGGGAAAAACTGTTTTTT. Protein sequence: CASSSTTGREKLFF. Full variable domain (missing parts from reference TRBV7-9 and TRBJ1-4): DTGVSQNPRHKITKRGQNVTFRCDPISEHNRLYWYRQTLGQGPEFLTYFQNEAQLEKSRLLSDRFSAERPKGSFSTLEIQRTEQGDSAMYLCASSSTTGREKLFFGSGTQLSVL.

This clone was found once. V is TRBV2 and J is TRBJ2-7, with 10 positions matching TRBD1. CDR1 and CDR2 (germline): SNHLY, FYNNEI. CDR3 length equals 13 residues. Losses at the gene ends were 7 bases for V and 4 bases for J; bases not matched to a gene: 4. The DNA of the CDR3 is TGTGCCAGCATCGGGACAGGGGAATACGAGCAGTACTTC. This encodes CASIGTGEYEQYF. Filled out from reference TRBV2 and TRBJ2-7, the complete variable domain reads EPEVTQTPSHQVTQMGQEVILRCVPISNHLYFYWYRQILGQKVEFLVSFYNNEISEKSEIFDDQFSVERPDGSNFTLKIRSTKLEDSAMYFCASIGTGEYEQYFGPGTRLTVT.

This clone was found once. The chain recombines TRBV4-1 with TRBJ2-2; D unclear. V was clipped by 5 bases and J by 1 base, with 14 bases between them. Per germline, CDR1 MGHRA and CDR2 YSYEKL. This CDR3 contains 16 residues. CDR3 DNA: TGCGCCAGCAGCGTCAACTCGGCTAGGAACACCGGGGAGCTGTTTTTT. Translated: CASSVNSARNTGELFF.

The V gene is TRBV7-2, the J gene TRBJ1-1; TRBD1 matches 7 bases. The V and J ends lost 5 bases and 4 bases, in that order; junction bases with no gene match: 4. The CDR3 is 13 residues long. Looked up from germline, CDR1 is SGHTA and CDR2 is FQGNSA. CDR3 protein: CASSLQGGTEAFF. In nucleotides, the CDR3 is TGTGCCAGCAGCCTTCAGGGGGGCACTGAAGCTTTCTTT.

This sequence joins TRBV5-1 and TRBJ1-4; unclear D gene. The CDR3 sequence is 15 residues long. With 0 bases removed from V and 6 bases from J, the gap between germline ends came to 12 bases. Per germline, CDR1 SGHRS and CDR2 YFSETQ. This chain's CDR3 is CASSLGAIVDEKLFF. Written as DNA, the CDR3 is TGCGCCAGCAGCTTGGGGGCAATCGTGGATGAAAAACTGTTTTTT. Using reference TRBV5-1 and TRBJ1-4 for the parts outside the CDR3, the full variable domain is KAGVTQTPRYLIKTRGQQVTLSCSPISGHRSVSWYQQTPGQGLQFLFEYFSETQRNKGNFPGRFSGRQFSNSRSEMNVSTLELGDSALYLCASSLGAIVDEKLFFGSGTQLSVL.

V and J are TRBV30 and TRBJ1-3; no clear D. Germline V gene data show CDR1 as GTSNPN and CDR2 as SVGIG (reference sequence). Trimming removed 0 bases at V and 0 bases at J, with 9 bases between. This CDR3 is 15 amino acids long. CDR3 bases: TGTGCCTGGAGTGTAGCAGGCAACTCTGGAAACACCATATATTTT. It codes for CAWSVAGNSGNTIYF.

The genes are TRBV10-3 and TRBJ2-3; D is unclear. V was shortened by 4 bases and J by 6 bases, with 5 bases between the two germline ends. Germline-derived CDR1 and CDR2 are ENHRY and SYGVKD. This CDR3 has 11 amino acids. CDR3 nucleotides: TGTGCCATCAGTGTCTCGGATACGCAGTATTTT. As protein: CAISVSDTQYF.